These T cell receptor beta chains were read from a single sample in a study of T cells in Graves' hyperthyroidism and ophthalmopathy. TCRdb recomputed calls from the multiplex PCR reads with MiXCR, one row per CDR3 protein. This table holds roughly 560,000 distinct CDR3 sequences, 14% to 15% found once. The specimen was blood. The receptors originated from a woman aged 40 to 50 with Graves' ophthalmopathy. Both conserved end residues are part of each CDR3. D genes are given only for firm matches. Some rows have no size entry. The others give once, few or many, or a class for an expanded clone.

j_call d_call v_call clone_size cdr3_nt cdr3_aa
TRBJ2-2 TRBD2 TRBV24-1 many TGTGCCACCGGACTAGCGGACACCGGGGAGCTGTTTTTT CATGLADTGELFF
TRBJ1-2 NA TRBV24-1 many TGTGCCACCAGTCACGGAAACTATGGCTACACCTTC CATSHGNYGYTF
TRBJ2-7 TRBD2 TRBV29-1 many TGCAGCGTTGTGTCGAGCGGGAGTTACGAGCAGTACTTC CSVVSSGSYEQYF
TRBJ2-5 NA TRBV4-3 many TGCGCCAGCAGCCAAGATTGGGTTTTAGGAGAGACCCAGTACTTC CASSQDWVLGETQYF
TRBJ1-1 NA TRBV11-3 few TGTGCCAGCAGCTTTCAAACTGAAGCTTTCTTT CASSFQTEAFF
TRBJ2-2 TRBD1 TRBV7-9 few TGTGCCAGCAGCCCACTAAGGACAGGGACCGGGGAGCTGTTTTTT CASSPLRTGTGELFF
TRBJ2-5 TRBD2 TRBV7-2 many TGTGCCAGCAGAAGCGGGAGCTCTGGCGAGACCCAGTACTTC CASRSGSSGETQYF
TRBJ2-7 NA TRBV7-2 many TGTGCCAGCAGCCCCGCACGGGCACGCTCCTACGAGCAGTACTTC CASSPARARSYEQYF
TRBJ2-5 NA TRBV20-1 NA TGCAGTGCTAGTGAGGGGATCGAGGAGACCCAGTACTTC CSASEGIEETQYF
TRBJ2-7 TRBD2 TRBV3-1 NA TGTGCCAGCAGCCAACGGACTAGCGGGGTTTCCTGGTACGAGCAGTACTTC CASSQRTSGVSWYEQYF
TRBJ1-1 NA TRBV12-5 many TGTGCTAGTGGTAGGGGTATGAACACTGAAGCTTTCTTT CASGRGMNTEAFF
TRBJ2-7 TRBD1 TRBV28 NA TGTGCCAGCAGGACAGGGGTTTCCTACGAGCAGTACTTC CASRTGVSYEQYF
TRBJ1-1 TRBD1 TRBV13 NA TGTGCCAGCAGCTTCGGGACAGGGGAGTACACTGAAGCTTTCTTT CASSFGTGEYTEAFF
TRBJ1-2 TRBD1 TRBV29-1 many TGCAGCGGGGGGACAGGGGGCGTCTATGGCTACACCTTC CSGGTGGVYGYTF
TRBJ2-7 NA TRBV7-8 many TGTGCCAGCAGCCAACCAGGAGGCTACTACGAGCAGTACTTC CASSQPGGYYEQYF
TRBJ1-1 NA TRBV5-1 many TGCGCCAGCAGCTTTCGTCAGGGGTACACTGAAGCTTTCTTT CASSFRQGYTEAFF
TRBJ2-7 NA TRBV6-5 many TGTGCCAGCAGCCGAGACACCTGGCCCTACGAGCAGTACTTC CASSRDTWPYEQYF
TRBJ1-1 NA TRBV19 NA TGTGCCAGTACCCTAGGCAGGGTAAGAACTGAAGCTTTCTTT CASTLGRVRTEAFF
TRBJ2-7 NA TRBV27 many TGTGCCAGCAGTTTAACCCCCAGGGGTAGGGATGAGCAGTACTTC CASSLTPRGRDEQYF
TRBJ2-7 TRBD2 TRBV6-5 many TGTGCCAGCAGTTACTCTGCTAGCGGGAGCTACGAGCAGTACTTC CASSYSASGSYEQYF
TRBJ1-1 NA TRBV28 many TGTGCCAGCAGTTTACCGGACAAGAACACTGAAGCTTTCTTT CASSLPDKNTEAFF
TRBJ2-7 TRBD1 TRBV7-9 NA TGTGCCAGCAGCTCGACAGGGGTCAGTTTCGAGCAGTACTTC CASSSTGVSFEQYF
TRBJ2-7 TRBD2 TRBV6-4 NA TGTGCCAGCAGTGGACTAGCGGAACCCCGGGAGCAGTACTTC CASSGLAEPREQYF
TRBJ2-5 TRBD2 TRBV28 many TGTGCCAGCACGACGGGCGGGAGTGGGGAGACCCAGTACTTC CASTTGGSGETQYF
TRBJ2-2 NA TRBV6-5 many TGTGCCAGCAGTTACTCCTACGGGTCCGGGGAGCTGTTTTTT CASSYSYGSGELFF
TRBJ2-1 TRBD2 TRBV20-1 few TGCAGTGCCCCAAAGCTAGCGGGAGGGGAGGGAAATGAGCAGTTCTTC CSAPKLAGGEGNEQFF